This T cell receptor beta chain derives from a study of T cell changes during pregnancy in multiple sclerosis. Generated by immunoSEQ multiplex PCR, the TCRdb table keeps only in-frame clones and is missing some. The sample yields tens of thousands of clones, about 93% seen once. This TCR was recovered from a female donor with multiple sclerosis, enrolled in a pregnancy study. Sequenced here: CD4+ T cells from peripheral blood mononuclear cells, sampled in the third trimester of pregnancy.

CDR3 region: CASSSSNYGYTF. The CDR3 DNA sequence: TGTGCCAGCAGTTCTTCTAACTATGGCTACACCTTC. This chain joins TRBV2 and TRBJ1-2; no clear D gene. V lost 5 bases, J lost 0 bases, and 4 bases lay in between. Germline loops: CDR1 SNHLY, CDR2 FYNNEI. CDR3 size: 12 residues. Based on the CDR3 plus reference TRBV2 and TRBJ1-2, the full variable domain is EPEVTQTPSHQVTQMGQEVILRCVPISNHLYFYWYRQILGQKVEFLVSFYNNEISEKSEIFDDQFSVERPDGSNFTLKIRSTKLEDSAMYFCASSSSNYGYTFGSGTRLTVV.